The 8 T cell receptor beta chains below all came from one sample that was sequenced in a study of blood T cell repertoires in COVID-19. The table came from immunoSEQ multiplex PCR; TCRdb's copy has only in-frame clones and leaves some out. The repertoire holds tens of thousands of clones, with over 65% as singletons. Sequencing was performed on peripheral blood. These receptors were obtained from a woman aged 55-69 years with acute or convalescent COVID-19.

The rearrangement joins TRBV19 to TRBJ1-3, with TRBD1 as a possible D gene (5 bases). V lost 5 bases, J lost 1 base, and 9 bases lay in between. The CDR3 sequence is 14 residues long. Germline-derived CDR1 and CDR2 are LNHDA and SQIVND (reference sequence). CDR3 sequence (DNA): TGTGCCAGTAGTGTACGGGGGTCTGGAAACACCATATATTTT. Translating gives CASSVRGSGNTIYF.

The chain couples TRBV25-1 to TRBJ1-2, with D perhaps matching TRBD1 (6 bases). The CDR3 covers 12 residues. Germline V lookup: CDR1 MGHDK, CDR2 SYGVNS. Trimming removed 3 bases from V and 8 bases from J, with 10 bases in between. The chain's CDR3 is CASSERGSGYTF. The CDR3, as DNA: TGTGCCAGCAGTGAGAGGGGGTCCGGCTACACCTTC.

V gene TRBV28 combines with J gene TRBJ2-3; D is ambiguous. Germline V CDR1 and CDR2: MDHEN, SYDVKM. The CDR3 loop spans 15 amino acids. V was pared by 2 bases and J by 4 bases, with 13 bases between. CDR3 loop: CASSLSFDSSDTQYF. The DNA of the CDR3 is TGTGCCAGCAGTTTAAGTTTTGATAGCTCAGATACGCAGTATTTT.

V usage is TRBV11-2 and J usage is TRBJ1-5, with D possibly matching TRBD1 (6 bases). Trimming cost V 2 bases and J 6 bases, with 11 bases left between them. The germline V gene encodes CDR1 SGHAT and CDR2 FQNNGV. The CDR3 contains 14 residues. The CDR3: CASSLNRVGQPQHF. The CDR3 DNA follows: TGTGCCAGCAGCTTAAACAGGGTGGGTCAGCCCCAGCATTTT.

In this sample, this clone turned up once. CDR3 in DNA: TGTGCCAGCAGATTAGACACTCTCGGTGAAAAACTGTTTTTT. Translated: CASRLDTLGEKLFF. The rearrangement joins TRBV2 to TRBJ1-4; D not certain. The germline V and J ends were trimmed by 6 bases and 7 bases, with 15 bases remaining between them. The CDR3 is made up of 14 amino acids. Germline V lookup: CDR1 SNHLY, CDR2 FYNNEI.

The chain has TRBV5-5 and TRBJ1-6; TRBD1 aligns across 10 bases. Germline V gives CDR1 SGHKS, CDR2 YYEKEE (reference sequence). Losses at the gene ends were 4 bases for V and 3 bases for J; bases not matched to a gene: 4. This CDR3 has 16 amino acids. The CDR3 sequence: CASSRGQGNYNSPLHF. The DNA for the CDR3 is TGTGCCAGCAGCAGGGGACAGGGGAACTATAATTCACCCCTCCACTTT.

This sequence joins TRBV2 and TRBJ1-4; D unresolved. Deletions cut 2 bases from V and 3 bases from J, with 10 bases between. The CDR3 has 15 residues. Germline V gene sequence: CDR1 SNHLY, CDR2 FYNNEI. CDR3 in DNA: TGTGCCAGCAGTGAATTGGCAGGCGCTAATGAAAAACTGTTTTTT. Protein: CASSELAGANEKLFF.

The rearrangement uses TRBV9 and TRBJ2-1; 8 bases fit TRBD2. V trimming: 7 bases; J trimming: 10 bases; junction bases outside the gene matches: 10. In germline, CDR1 is SGDLS, CDR2 YYNGEE. The CDR3 consists of 13 residues. The CDR3 reads CASSPGLAGEQFF. Here the CDR3 DNA reads TGTGCCAGCTCCCCCGGACTAGCTGGCGAGCAGTTCTTC.